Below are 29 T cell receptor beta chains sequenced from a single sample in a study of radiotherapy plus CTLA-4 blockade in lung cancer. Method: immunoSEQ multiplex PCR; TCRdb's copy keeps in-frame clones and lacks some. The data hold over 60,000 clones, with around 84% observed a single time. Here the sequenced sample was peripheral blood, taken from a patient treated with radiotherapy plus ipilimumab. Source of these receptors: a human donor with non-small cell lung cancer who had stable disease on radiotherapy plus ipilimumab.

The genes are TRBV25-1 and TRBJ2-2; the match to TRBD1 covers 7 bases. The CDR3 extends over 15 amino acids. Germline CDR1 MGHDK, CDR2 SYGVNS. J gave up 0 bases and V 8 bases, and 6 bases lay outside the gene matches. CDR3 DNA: TGTGCCAGCCAGGGGGTCGGGACGAACACCGGGGAGCTGTTTTTT. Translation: CASQGVGTNTGELFF.

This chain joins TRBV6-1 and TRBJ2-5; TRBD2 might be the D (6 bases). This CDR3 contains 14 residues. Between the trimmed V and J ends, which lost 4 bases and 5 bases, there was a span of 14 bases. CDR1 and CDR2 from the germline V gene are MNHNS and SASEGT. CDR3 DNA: TGTGCCAGCAGTGGATACGGTGGGGGGGAGACCCAGTACTTC. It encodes CASSGYGGGETQYF.

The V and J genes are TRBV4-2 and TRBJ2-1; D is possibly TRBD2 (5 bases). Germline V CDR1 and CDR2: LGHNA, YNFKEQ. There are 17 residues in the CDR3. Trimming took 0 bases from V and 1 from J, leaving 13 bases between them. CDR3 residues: CASSQEMVGDSYNEQFF. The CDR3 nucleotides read TGTGCCAGCAGCCAAGAAATGGTCGGGGATTCCTACAATGAGCAGTTCTTC.

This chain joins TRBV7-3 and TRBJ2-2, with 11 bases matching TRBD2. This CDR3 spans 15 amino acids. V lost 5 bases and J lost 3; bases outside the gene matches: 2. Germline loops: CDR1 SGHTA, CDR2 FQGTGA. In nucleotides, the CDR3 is TGTGCCAGCAGCCGACTAGCGGGGTACACCGGGGAGCTGTTTTTT. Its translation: CASSRLAGYTGELFF.

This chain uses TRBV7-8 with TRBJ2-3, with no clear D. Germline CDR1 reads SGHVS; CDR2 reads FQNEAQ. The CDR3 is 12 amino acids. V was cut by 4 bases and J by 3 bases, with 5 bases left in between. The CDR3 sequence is CASSSGTDTQYF. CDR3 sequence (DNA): TGTGCCAGCAGCTCCGGAACAGATACGCAGTATTTT.

The CDR3 spells CASRSGTAQLSYNEQFF. DNA for the CDR3: TGTGCCAGCAGAAGTGGGACGGCCCAGCTCTCCTACAATGAGCAGTTCTTC. This chain links TRBV14 with TRBJ2-1; D may match TRBD1 or TRBD2 (5 bases each). CDR1 SGHDN and CDR2 FVKESK come from the germline V gene. Trimming cost V 6 bases and J 0 bases, with 18 bases left between them. This CDR3 region has 17 residues.

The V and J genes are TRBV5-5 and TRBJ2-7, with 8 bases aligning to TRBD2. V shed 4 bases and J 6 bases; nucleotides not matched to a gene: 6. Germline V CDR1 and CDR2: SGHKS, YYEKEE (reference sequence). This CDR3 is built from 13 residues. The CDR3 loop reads CASSPGGPGEQYF. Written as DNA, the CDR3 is TGTGCCAGCAGCCCGGGAGGGCCCGGCGAGCAGTACTTC.

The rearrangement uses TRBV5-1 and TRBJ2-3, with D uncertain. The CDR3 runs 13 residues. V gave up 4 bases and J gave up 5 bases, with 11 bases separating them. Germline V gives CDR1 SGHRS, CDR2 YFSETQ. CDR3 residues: CASSPLWGDTQYF. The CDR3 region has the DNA TGCGCCAGCAGCCCCCTATGGGGAGATACGCAGTATTTT.

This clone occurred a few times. The CDR3 protein is CASRGTSGRVGGYNEQFF. The CDR3 DNA reads as TGTGCCAGTAGAGGGACTAGCGGGAGGGTAGGGGGCTACAATGAGCAGTTCTTC. The rearrangement uses TRBV19 and TRBJ2-1; 16 bases are shared with TRBD2. Germline V gives CDR1 LNHDA, CDR2 SQIVND (reference sequence). V lost 6 bases and J lost 3; bases outside the gene matches: 8. The CDR3 contains 18 residues.

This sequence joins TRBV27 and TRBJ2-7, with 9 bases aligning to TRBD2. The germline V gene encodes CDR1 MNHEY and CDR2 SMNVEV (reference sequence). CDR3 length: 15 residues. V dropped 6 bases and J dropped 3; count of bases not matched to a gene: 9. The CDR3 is CASSRGPSGNYEQYF. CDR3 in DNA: TGTGCCAGCAGCCGGGGGCCTAGCGGGAACTACGAGCAGTACTTC.

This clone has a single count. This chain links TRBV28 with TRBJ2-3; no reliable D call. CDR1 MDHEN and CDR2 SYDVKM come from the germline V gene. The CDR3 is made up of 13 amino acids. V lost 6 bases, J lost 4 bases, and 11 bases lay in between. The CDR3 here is CASREYGADTQYF. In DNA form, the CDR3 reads TGTGCCAGCAGGGAGTACGGCGCAGATACGCAGTATTTT.

The DNA for the CDR3 is TGTGCCAGTAGTTCCGGAGACTACGAGCAGTACTTC. Encoded protein: CASSSGDYEQYF. The chain employs TRBV19 and TRBJ2-7; no reliable D call. The CDR3 covers 12 residues. CDR1 and CDR2 from the germline V gene are LNHDA and SQIVND (reference sequence). Trimming stripped 5 bases from V and 3 bases from J, with 8 bases between.

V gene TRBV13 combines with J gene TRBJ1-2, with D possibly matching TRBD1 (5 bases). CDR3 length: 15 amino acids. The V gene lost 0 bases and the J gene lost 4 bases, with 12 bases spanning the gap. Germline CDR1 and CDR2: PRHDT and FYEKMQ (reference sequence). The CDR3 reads CASSLGGQVFYGYTF. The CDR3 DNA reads TGTGCCAGCAGCTTAGGGGGGCAGGTTTTCTATGGCTACACCTTC.

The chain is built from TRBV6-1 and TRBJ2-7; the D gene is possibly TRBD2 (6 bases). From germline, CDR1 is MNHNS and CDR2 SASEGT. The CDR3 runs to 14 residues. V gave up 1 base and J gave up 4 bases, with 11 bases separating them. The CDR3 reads CASSEERGTYEQYF. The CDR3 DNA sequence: TGTGCCAGCAGTGAAGAACGGGGGACTTACGAGCAGTACTTC.

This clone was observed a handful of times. The CDR3: CASSPRGILQHF. CDR3 coding DNA: TGTGCCAGCAGTCCCCGAGGTATCCTCCAGCATTTT. This chain connects TRBV28 to TRBJ1-5, with D uncertain. From germline, CDR1 is MDHEN and CDR2 SYDVKM. This CDR3 is 12 amino acids long. Trimming shortened V by 5 bases and J by 12 bases, and 14 bases separated the two germline ends.

The CDR3 DNA is TGCGCCAGCAGCTTGAAAGGACGGGACACCGCGAACACCGGGGAGCTGTTTTTT. Its protein product is CASSLKGRDTANTGELFF. This chain links TRBV5-1 with TRBJ2-2; a possible D gene is TRBD1 (6 bases). The CDR3 contains 18 residues. The germline gives CDR1 SGHRS, CDR2 YFSETQ. With 1 base removed from V and 0 bases from J, the gap between germline ends came to 16 bases.

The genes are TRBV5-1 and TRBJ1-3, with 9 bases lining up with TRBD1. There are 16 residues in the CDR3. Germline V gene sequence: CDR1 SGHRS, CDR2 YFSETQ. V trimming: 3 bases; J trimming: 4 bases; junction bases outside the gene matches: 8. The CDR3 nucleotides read TGCGCCAGCAGCTCTACAGGGGGCGGAGGAGGAAACACCATATATTTT. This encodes CASSSTGGGGGNTIYF.

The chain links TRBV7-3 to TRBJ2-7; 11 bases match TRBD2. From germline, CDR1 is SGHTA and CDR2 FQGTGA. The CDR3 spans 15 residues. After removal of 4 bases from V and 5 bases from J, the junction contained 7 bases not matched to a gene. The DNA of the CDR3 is TGTGCCAGCAGCTCCGAAGGGACTAGCGGCCACGAGCAGTACTTC. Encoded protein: CASSSEGTSGHEQYF.

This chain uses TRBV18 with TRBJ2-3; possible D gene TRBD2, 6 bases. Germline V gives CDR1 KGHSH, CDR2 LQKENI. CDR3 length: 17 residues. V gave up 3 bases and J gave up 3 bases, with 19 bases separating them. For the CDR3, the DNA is TGTGCCAGCTCACCGGTCCCAAACGGGGGTACTACAGATACGCAGTATTTT. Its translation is CASSPVPNGGTTDTQYF. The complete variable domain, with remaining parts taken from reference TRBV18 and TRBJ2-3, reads NAGVMQNPRHLVRRRGQEARLRCSPMKGHSHVYWYRQLPEEGLKFMVYLQKENIIDESGMPKERFSAEFPKEGPSILRIQQVVRGDSAAYFCASSPVPNGGTTDTQYFGPGTRLTVL.

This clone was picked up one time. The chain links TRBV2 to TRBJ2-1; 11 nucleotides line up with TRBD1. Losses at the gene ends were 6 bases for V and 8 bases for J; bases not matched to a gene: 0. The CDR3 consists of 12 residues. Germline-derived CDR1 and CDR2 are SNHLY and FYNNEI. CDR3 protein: CASRDRGHEQFF. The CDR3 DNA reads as TGTGCCAGCAGGGACAGGGGGCATGAGCAGTTCTTC.

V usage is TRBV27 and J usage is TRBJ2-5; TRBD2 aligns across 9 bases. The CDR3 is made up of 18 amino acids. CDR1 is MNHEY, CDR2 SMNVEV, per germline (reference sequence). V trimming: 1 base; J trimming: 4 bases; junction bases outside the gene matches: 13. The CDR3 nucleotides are TGTGCCAGCAGTTTATTCACCAGCGGGAGGCTGGGAGTAGAGACCCAGTACTTC. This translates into CASSLFTSGRLGVETQYF.

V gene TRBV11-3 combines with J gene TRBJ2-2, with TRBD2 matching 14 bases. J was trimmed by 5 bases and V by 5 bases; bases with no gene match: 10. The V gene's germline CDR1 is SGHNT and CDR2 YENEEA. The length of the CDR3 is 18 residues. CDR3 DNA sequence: TGTGCCAGCAGCCCGGTGGGACTAGCGGGAGTCAGGACCGGGGAGCTGTTTTTT. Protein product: CASSPVGLAGVRTGELFF.

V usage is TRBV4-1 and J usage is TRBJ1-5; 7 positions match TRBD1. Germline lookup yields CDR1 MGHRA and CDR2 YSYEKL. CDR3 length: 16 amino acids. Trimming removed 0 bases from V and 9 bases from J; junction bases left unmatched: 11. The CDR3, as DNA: TGCGCCAGCAGCCAAGATTTGGGACAGCTTCAACGGCCCCAGCATTTT. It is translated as CASSQDLGQLQRPQHF.

The CDR3 reads CASSLLPGANVLTF. The CDR3 region has the DNA TGTGCCAGCAGTTTGTTACCTGGGGCCAACGTCCTGACTTTC. The genes are TRBV28 and TRBJ2-6; D call uncertain. CDR1 MDHEN and CDR2 SYDVKM come from the germline V gene. Deletions cut 3 bases from V and 2 bases from J, with 5 bases between. CDR3 length: 14 amino acids.

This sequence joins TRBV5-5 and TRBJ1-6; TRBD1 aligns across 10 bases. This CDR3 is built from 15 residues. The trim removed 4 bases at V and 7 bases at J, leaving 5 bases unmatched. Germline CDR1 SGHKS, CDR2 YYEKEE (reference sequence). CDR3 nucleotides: TGTGCCAGCAGCAACCGGGACAGGGGCAATTCACCCCTCCACTTT. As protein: CASSNRDRGNSPLHF.

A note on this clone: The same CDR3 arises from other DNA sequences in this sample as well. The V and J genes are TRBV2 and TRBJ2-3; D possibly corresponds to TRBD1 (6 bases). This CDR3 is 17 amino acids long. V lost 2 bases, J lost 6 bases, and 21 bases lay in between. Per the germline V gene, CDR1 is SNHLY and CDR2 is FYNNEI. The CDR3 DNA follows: TGTGCCAGCAGTGAACAGGGACAAGGTAGGTGGGTGGATACGCAGTATTTT. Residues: CASSEQGQGRWVDTQYF.

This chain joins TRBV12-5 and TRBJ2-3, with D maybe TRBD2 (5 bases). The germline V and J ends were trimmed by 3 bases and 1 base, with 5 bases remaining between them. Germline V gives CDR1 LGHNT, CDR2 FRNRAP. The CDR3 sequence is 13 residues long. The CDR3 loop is CASGLAGTDTQYF. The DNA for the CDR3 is TGTGCTAGTGGTTTAGCGGGCACAGATACGCAGTATTTT.

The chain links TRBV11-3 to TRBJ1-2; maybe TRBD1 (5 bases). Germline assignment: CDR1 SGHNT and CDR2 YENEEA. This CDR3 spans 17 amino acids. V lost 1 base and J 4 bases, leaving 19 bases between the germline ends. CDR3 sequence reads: CASSLVILAGLCYGYTF. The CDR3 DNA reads TGTGCCAGCAGCTTAGTAATCCTCGCAGGGTTATGCTATGGCTACACCTTC. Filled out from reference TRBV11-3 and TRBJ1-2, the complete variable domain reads EAGVVQSPRYKIIEKKQPVAFWCNPISGHNTLYWYLQNLGQGPELLIRYENEEAVDDSQLPKDRFSAERLKGVDSTLKIQPAELGDSAVYLCASSLVILAGLCYGYTFGSGTRLTVV.

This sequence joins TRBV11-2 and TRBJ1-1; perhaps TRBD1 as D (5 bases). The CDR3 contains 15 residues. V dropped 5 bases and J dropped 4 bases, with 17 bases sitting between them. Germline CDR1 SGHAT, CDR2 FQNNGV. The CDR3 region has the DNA TGTGCCAGCAGCCGTCGCTTGGGGAGGGGCACTGAAGCTTTCTTT. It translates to CASSRRLGRGTEAFF.